The clone carrying this T cell receptor (beta chain) came up many times. Its target is unknown. These data originate in a study of Graves' ophthalmopathy and Graves' hyperthyroidism. Across the study: Peripheral blood samples were taken at initial diagnosis, before any treatment.

The CDR3 covers 14 residues. The V end was cut by 1 base, the J end by 10 bases, with 16 bases between. Germline assignment: CDR1 SQVTM and CDR2 ANQGSEA. Whole-study findings and limits: Among expanded thyroid clonotypes above 0.001 frequency, most also occurred in blood.

Ophthalmopathy in the donors was of moderate-to-severe activity, with CAS ≥3, NOSPECS ≥4 and duration under 3 months. The study excluded patients with other autoimmune diseases, uncontrolled infections, pregnancy or lactation. RNA transcripts yielded amplified TCR beta CDR3 regions. An opening RT-PCR round employed HTBI primers and preceded a second-round multiplex PCR. MiXCR, run by TCRdb on the multiplex PCR reads, gives a single entry per CDR3 protein. The sample yields 740,000 or so distinct CDR3 sequences, roughly 40% seen once. This TCR came from an adult man with Graves' ophthalmopathy. Sequencing input: peripheral blood. The chain combines TRBV29-1 with TRBJ1-4; perhaps TRBD1 as D (6 bases). For the CDR3, the DNA is TGCAGCGTTGAAGCCTCACAAGTAGGGGGAAAACTGTTTTTT. Translating gives CSVEASQVGGKLFF.